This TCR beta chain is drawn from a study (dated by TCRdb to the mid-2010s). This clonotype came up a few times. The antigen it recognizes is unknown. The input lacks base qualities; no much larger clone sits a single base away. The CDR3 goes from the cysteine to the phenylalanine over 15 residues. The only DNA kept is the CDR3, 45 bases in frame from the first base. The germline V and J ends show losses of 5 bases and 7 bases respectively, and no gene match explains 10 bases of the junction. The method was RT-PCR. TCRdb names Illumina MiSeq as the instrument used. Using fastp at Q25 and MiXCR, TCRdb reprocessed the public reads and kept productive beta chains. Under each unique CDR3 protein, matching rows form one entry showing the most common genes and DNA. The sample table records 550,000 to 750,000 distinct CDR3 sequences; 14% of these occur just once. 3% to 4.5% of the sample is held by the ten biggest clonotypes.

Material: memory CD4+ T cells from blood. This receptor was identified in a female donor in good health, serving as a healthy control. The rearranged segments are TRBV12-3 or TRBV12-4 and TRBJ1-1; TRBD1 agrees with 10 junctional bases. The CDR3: CASSRTGGDLVEAFF. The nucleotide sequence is TGTGCCAGCAGTCGGACAGGGGGGGATCTCGTTGAAGCTTTCTTT.